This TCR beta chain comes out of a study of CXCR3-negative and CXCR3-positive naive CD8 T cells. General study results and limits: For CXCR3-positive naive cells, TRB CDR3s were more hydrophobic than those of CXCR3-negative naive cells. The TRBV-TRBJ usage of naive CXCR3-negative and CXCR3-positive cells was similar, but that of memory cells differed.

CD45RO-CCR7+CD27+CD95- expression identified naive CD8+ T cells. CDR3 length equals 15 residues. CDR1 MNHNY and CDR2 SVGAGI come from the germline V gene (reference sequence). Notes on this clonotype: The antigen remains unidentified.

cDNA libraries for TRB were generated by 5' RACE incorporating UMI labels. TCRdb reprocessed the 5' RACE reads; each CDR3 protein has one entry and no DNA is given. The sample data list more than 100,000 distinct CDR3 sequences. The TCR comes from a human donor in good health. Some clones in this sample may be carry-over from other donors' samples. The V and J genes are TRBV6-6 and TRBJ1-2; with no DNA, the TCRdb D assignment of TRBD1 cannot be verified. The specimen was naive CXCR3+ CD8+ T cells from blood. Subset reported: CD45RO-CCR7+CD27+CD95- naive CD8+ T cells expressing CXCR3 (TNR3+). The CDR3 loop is CASRDLTTGIDGYTF.